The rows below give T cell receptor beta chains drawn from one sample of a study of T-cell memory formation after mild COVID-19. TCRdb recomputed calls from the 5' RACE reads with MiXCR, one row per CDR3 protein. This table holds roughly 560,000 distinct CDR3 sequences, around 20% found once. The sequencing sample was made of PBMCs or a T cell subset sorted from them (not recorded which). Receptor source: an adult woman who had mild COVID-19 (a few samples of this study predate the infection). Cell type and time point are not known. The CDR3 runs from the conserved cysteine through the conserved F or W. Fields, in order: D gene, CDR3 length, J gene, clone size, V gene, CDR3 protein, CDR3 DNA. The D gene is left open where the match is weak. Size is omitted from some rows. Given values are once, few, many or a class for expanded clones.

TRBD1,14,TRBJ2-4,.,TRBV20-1,CSATQGGAKNIQYF,TGCAGTGCCACACAGGGGGGAGCCAAAAACATTCAGTACTTC
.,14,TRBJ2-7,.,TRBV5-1,CASSLLVGSYEQYF,TGCGCCAGCAGCTTGTTGGTAGGCTCCTACGAGCAGTACTTC
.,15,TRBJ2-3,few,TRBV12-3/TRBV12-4,CASSSGSGGTDTQYF,TGTGCCAGCAGTTCCGGGAGTGGGGGGACAGATACGCAGTATTTT
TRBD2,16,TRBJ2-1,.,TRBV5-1,CASSLVSGGTYNEQFF,TGCGCCAGCAGCTTGGTAAGCGGGGGGACCTACAATGAGCAGTTCTTC
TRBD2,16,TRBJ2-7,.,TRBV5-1,CASSLDGLAGTYEQYF,TGCGCCAGCAGCTTGGACGGACTAGCGGGGACCTACGAGCAGTACTTC
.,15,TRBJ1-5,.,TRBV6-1,CASSEEGLSNQPQHF,TGTGCCAGCAGTGAAGAGGGCTTAAGCAATCAGCCCCAGCATTTT
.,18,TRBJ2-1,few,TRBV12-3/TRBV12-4,CASSLSTLDSSSYNEQFF,TGTGCCAGCAGTCTCTCTACCCTGGACAGTAGCTCCTACAATGAGCAGTTCTTC
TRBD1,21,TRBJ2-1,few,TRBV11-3,CASSLRISRGQRVPSYNEQFF,TGTGCCAGCAGCTTAAGGATTAGTCGGGGACAGCGCGTCCCATCCTACAATGAGCAGTTCTTC
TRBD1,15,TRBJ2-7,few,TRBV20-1,CSARDARTGGAEQYF,TGCAGTGCTAGAGATGCACGGACAGGGGGGGCGGAGCAGTACTTC
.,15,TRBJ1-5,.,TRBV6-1,CASSGQGGRNQPQHF,TGTGCCAGCAGTGGGCAGGGAGGGCGCAATCAGCCCCAGCATTTT
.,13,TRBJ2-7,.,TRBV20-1,CSASGMGAYEQYF,TGCAGTGCTAGTGGGATGGGGGCCTACGAGCAGTACTTC
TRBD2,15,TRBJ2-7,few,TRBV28,CASSSPRLAGYEQYF,TGTGCCAGCAGCTCTCCCCGACTAGCCGGCTACGAGCAGTACTTC
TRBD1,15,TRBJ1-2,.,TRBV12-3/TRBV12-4,CASSFTGGADYGYTF,TGTGCCAGCAGTTTTACAGGGGGCGCGGACTATGGCTACACCTTC
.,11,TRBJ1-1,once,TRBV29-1,CSVEATGEAFF,TGCAGCGTTGAAGCAACGGGTGAAGCTTTCTTT
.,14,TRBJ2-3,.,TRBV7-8,CASSLSTATDTQYF,TGTGCCAGCAGCTTATCGACGGCTACAGATACGCAGTATTTT
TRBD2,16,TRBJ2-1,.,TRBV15,CATSRDLPSGISEQFF,TGTGCCACCAGCAGAGATCTGCCTAGCGGGATCAGTGAGCAGTTCTTC
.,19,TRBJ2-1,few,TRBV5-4,CASSLIAVEWDTSYNEQFF,TGTGCCAGCAGCTTGATCGCGGTTGAATGGGACACGAGCTACAATGAGCAGTTCTTC
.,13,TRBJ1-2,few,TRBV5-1,CASSKQENYGYTF,TGCGCCAGCTCCAAGCAGGAGAACTATGGCTACACCTTC
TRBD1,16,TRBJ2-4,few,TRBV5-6,CASSPKRQGAKNIQYF,TGTGCCAGCAGCCCTAAGAGACAGGGTGCCAAAAACATTCAGTACTTC
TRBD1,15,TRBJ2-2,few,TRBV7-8,CASRTGTGITGELFF,TGTGCCAGCAGGACCGGGACAGGGATTACCGGGGAGCTGTTTTTT
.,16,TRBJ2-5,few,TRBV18,CASSPAYGLQQETQYF,TGTGCCAGCTCACCAGCGTATGGACTGCAACAAGAGACCCAGTACTTC
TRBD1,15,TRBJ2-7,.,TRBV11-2,CASSLVEGAKYEQYF,TGTGCCAGCAGCTTAGTTGAGGGGGCCAAGTACGAGCAGTACTTC
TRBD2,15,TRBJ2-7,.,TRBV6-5,CASSKTSGALYEQYF,TGTGCCAGCAGTAAGACTAGCGGGGCCCTATACGAGCAGTACTTC
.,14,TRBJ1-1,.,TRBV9,CASSPSGAYTEAFF,TGTGCCAGCAGCCCCTCCGGGGCCTACACTGAAGCTTTCTTT
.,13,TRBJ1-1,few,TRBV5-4,CASSVPLDTEAFF,TGTGCCAGCAGCGTCCCCCTAGACACTGAAGCTTTCTTT
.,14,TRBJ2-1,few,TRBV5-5,CASSRTRESNEQFF,TGTGCCAGCAGCAGAACCCGGGAGTCCAATGAGCAGTTCTTC
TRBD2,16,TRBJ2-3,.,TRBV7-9,CASSSGLAGPTDTQYF,TGTGCCAGCAGCTCGGGACTAGCGGGGCCCACAGATACGCAGTATTTT
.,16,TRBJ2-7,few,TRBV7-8,CASSSKRTAISYEQYF,TGTGCCAGCAGCTCCAAACGGACGGCGATCTCCTACGAGCAGTACTTC
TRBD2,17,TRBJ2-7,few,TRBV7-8,CASSIPVGTSGNYEQYF,TGTGCCAGCAGCATCCCAGTTGGGACTAGCGGGAATTACGAGCAGTACTTC
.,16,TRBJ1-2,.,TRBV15,CATSSWDSLPPHGYTF,TGTGCCACCAGCTCGTGGGACTCCCTCCCTCCTCATGGCTACACCTTC
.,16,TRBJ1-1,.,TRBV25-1,CASSHPGPRKNTEAFF,TGTGCCAGCAGCCATCCGGGACCGCGAAAGAACACTGAAGCTTTCTTT
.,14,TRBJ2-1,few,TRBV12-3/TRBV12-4,CASSLIQTNNEQFF,TGTGCCAGCAGCCTGATCCAAACCAACAATGAGCAGTTCTTC
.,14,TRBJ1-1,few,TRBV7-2,CASSLGIMNTEAFF,TGTGCCAGCAGCTTAGGGATCATGAACACTGAAGCTTTCTTT
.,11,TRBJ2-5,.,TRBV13,CASSLAGAQYF,TGTGCCAGCAGCTTAGCAGGGGCCCAGTACTTC
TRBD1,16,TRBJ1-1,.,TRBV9,CASSFHWTGLNTEAFF,TGTGCCAGCAGCTTCCATTGGACAGGACTCAACACTGAAGCTTTCTTT
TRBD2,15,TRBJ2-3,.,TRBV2,CASSDRAGWRDTQYF,TGTGCCAGCAGTGATAGAGCGGGATGGAGAGATACGCAGTATTTT
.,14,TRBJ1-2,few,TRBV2,CASSEGQDNYGYTF,TGTGCCAGCAGTGAAGGCCAGGATAACTATGGCTACACCTTC
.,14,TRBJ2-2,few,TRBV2,CASSGGFGTGELFF,TGTGCCAGCTCCGGAGGGTTCGGCACCGGGGAGCTGTTTTTT
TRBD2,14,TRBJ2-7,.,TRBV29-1,CSVVTSGRSYEQYF,TGCAGCGTTGTAACTAGCGGTCGTTCCTACGAGCAGTACTTC
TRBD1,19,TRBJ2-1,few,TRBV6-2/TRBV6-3,CASSYSVGSWTGSYNEQFF,TGTGCCAGCAGTTACTCGGTCGGTTCCTGGACAGGCTCTTACAATGAGCAGTTCTTC
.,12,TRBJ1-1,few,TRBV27,CASRPARGGAFF,TGTGCCAGCAGACCCGCCAGAGGGGGGGCTTTCTTT
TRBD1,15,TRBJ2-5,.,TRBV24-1,CATSDHGTAQETQYF,TGTGCCACCAGTGACCACGGGACAGCGCAAGAGACCCAGTACTTC
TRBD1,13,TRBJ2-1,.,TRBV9,CASSDGTGAEQFF,TGTGCCAGCAGCGACGGGACAGGGGCTGAGCAGTTCTTC
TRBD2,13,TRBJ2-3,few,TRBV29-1,CSVESGSTDTQYF,TGCAGCGTTGAAAGCGGGAGTACAGATACGCAGTATTTT
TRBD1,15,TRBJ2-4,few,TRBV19,CASRLGTGGADIQYF,TGTGCCAGTAGATTAGGGACAGGGGGCGCAGACATTCAGTACTTC
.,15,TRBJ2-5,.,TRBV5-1,CASSLDPRAQETQYF,TGCGCCAGCAGCTTGGATCCTAGGGCCCAAGAGACCCAGTACTTC
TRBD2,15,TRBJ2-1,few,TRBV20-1,CSARRLAGGPNEQFF,TGCAGTGCTAGAAGGCTCGCGGGGGGCCCGAATGAGCAGTTCTTC
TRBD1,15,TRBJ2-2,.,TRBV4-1,CASSYWTGGGGELFF,TGCGCCAGCAGCTACTGGACAGGGGGCGGCGGGGAGCTGTTTTTT